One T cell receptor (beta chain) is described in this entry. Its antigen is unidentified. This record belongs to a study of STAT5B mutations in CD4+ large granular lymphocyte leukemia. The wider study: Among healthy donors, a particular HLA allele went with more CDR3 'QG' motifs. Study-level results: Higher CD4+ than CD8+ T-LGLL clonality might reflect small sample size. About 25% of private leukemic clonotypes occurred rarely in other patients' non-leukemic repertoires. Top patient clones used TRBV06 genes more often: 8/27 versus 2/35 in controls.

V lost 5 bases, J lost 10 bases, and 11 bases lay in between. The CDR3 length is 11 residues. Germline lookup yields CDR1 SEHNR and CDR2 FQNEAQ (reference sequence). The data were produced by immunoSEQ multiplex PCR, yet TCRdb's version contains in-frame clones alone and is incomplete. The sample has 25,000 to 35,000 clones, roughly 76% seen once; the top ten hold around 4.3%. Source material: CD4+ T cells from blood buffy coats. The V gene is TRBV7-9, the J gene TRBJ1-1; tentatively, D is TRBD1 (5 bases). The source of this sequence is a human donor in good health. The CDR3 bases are TGTGCCAGCAGCCAAGGGGAAGTAGCTTTCTTT. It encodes CASSQGEVAFF. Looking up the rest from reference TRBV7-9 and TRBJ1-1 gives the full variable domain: DTGVSQNPRHKITKRGQNVTFRCDPISEHNRLYWYRQTLGQGPEFLTYFQNEAQLEKSRLLSDRFSAERPKGSFSTLEIQRTEQGDSAMYLCASSQGEVAFFGQGTRLTVV.